This T cell receptor beta chain was recovered during a study of blood T cell repertoires in COVID-19. In the study overall: The United States, Italy and Spain were the sources of the acute and convalescent COVID-19 samples. The analysed material was cDNA or gDNA that came from T cells, B-cell-depleted T cells, or PBMCs.

The CDR3 consists of 12 residues. Per the germline V gene, CDR1 is MNHEY and CDR2 is SVGEGT. V lost 5 bases, J lost 6 bases, and 8 bases lay in between. In the source study's methods: Reference gene primers were amplified, and this amplification served to estimate nucleated cell counts. Here immunoSEQ multiplex PCR was the method, and the copy in TCRdb shows in-frame clones only, minus some. From that table come the V and J calls and clone size; the DNA was used to work out D and trimming. The repertoire has under 150,000 clones, approximately 86% of them found once; the top ten carry around 17%. The genes are TRBV6-2 or TRBV6-3 and TRBJ2-1; no reliable D call. The sample taken for sequencing was peripheral blood. The receptor was derived from a woman aged 45-60 years who had recovered from COVID-19. CDR3 sequence: CASSVESNEQFF. CDR3 DNA: TGTGCCAGCAGTGTGGAGTCCAATGAGCAGTTCTTC.